This T cell receptor beta chain appears in the sequencing data of a study of T cells in Graves' hyperthyroidism and ophthalmopathy. Notes on this clonotype: Germline is not matched at one junction end, which may reflect a read error.

Uncontrolled infection, other autoimmune disease, pregnancy or lactation led to exclusion. TCR beta CDR3 region amplification was performed from RNA transcripts. HTBI primers drove first-round RT-PCR of the TCR CDR3. TCRdb reprocessed the multiplex PCR reads with MiXCR, giving one entry per CDR3 protein. The table includes more than 500,000 distinct CDR3 sequences, approximately 44% detected once. The CDR3 extends over 13 amino acids. The V gene's germline CDR1 is ENHRY and CDR2 SYGVKD. The gene calls are TRBV10-3 and TRBJ1-5; tentatively, D is TRBD1 (6 bases). Sample: peripheral blood or thyroid tissue (not recorded which). This receptor was identified in an adult woman with Graves' disease, either hyperthyroidism or ophthalmopathy (not recorded which). The DNA for the CDR3 is TGTGCCATCAGTGCGCGGGGGGCAGAGACCCAACATTTT. Amino acid sequence: CAISARGAETQHF.